The 26 T cell receptor beta chains below come from one sample, sequenced in a study of breast tumors, draining lymph nodes, adjacent tissues (dated by TCRdb to the mid-2010s). Library construction relied on multiplex PCR. Data came from an Illumina HiSeq 2000. TCRdb reran the public reads through fastp at Q25 and MiXCR, keeping productive beta chains. Rows are combined by CDR3 protein, so each entry shows the most common genes and DNA. The sample table holds over 130,000 distinct CDR3 sequences, of which approximately 32% were seen once. The ten top clones hold 2.3% of the sample. The axillary draining lymph nodes of breast cancer patients were the source of the lymph node samples. The sample was axillary lymph node tissue. The receptors derive from a female donor with breast cancer. Some clones in this sample may be carry-over from other donors' samples.

This clonotype was detected many times. The rearrangement links TRBV5-1 to TRBJ2-5, with D maybe TRBD1 (6 bases). V lost 4 bases and J 1 base, leaving 17 bases between the germline ends. This CDR3 comprises 16 residues. Germline-derived CDR1 and CDR2 are SGHRS and YFSETQ. CDR3 residues: CASSPHRDTPQETQYF. The CDR3 bases are TGCGCCAGCAGCCCACACCGGGACACACCCCAAGAGACCCAGTACTTC.

Concerning this clonotype: A much larger clone lies a single base off, so this may be a read error. The chain is built from TRBV11-2 and TRBJ2-5, with 7 bases lining up with TRBD2. Trimming removed 5 bases from V and 7 bases from J; junction bases left unmatched: 10. The CDR3 is 14 residues long. Germline CDR1 reads SGHAT; CDR2 reads FQNNGV. The CDR3 DNA is TGTGCCAGCAGCCCGACGGGGGGTTTAAGGACCCAGTACTTC. Protein sequence: CASSPTGGLRTQYF.

This clonotype appeared once. V gene TRBV12-3 or TRBV12-4 combines with J gene TRBJ2-1; D not resolved. This CDR3 spans 18 amino acids. V gave up 2 bases and J gave up 0 bases, with 17 bases separating them. The CDR3 DNA sequence: TGTGCCAGCAGTTTAAATCCAGAGGAGCAGTTCTCCTACAATGAGCAGTTCTTC. This translates into CASSLNPEEQFSYNEQFF.

The chain carries TRBV5-1 and TRBJ2-7; perhaps TRBD2 as D (5 bases). The CDR3 runs to 14 residues. The germline V gene has CDR1 SGHRS and CDR2 YFSETQ. V lost 2 bases to trimming and J lost 5 bases, with 14 bases between them. The CDR3 coding sequence is TGCGCCAGCAGCTTATCTGCGGGTGTGGACGAGCAGTACTTC. The encoded protein is CASSLSAGVDEQYF.

This clonotype was picked up many times. This chain uses TRBV6-2 or TRBV6-3 with TRBJ2-5; 9 nucleotides agree with TRBD2. CDR1 and CDR2 from the germline V gene are MNHEY and SVGEGT. The CDR3 covers 14 residues. V shed 4 bases, J shed 4 bases, and the junction held 4 bases outside the gene matches. CDR3 region: CASSLRGLAETQYF. The CDR3 DNA sequence: TGTGCCAGCAGTTTAAGGGGACTAGCAGAGACCCAGTACTTC.

This clonotype was recorded at least ten times. The chain employs TRBV5-1 and TRBJ1-2; no reliable D call. This CDR3 region has 15 residues. Per germline, CDR1 SGHRS and CDR2 YFSETQ. V lost 0 bases to trimming and J lost 4 bases, with 13 bases between them. CDR3 nucleotides: TGCGCCAGCAGCTTGGGAGCCGTTAACAGCTATGGCTACACCTTC. Translation: CASSLGAVNSYGYTF.

About this clonotype: At one end the junction does not follow the germline gene, possibly because of a read error. The rearrangement uses TRBV7-6 and TRBJ2-2; weak D call: TRBD2 (7 bases). CDR1 is SGHVS, CDR2 FNYEAQ, per germline. The CDR3 totals 17 residues. The DNA for the CDR3 is TGTGCCAGCAGCTCAATAGGCGGGGGCTCAGCAACCGGGGAGCCGTTTTTT. As protein: CASSSIGGGSATGEPFF.

The chain recombines TRBV11-1 with TRBJ2-2, with TRBD1 matching over 10 bases. The CDR3 is 18 amino acids. Germline CDR1 SGHAT, CDR2 FQDESV (reference sequence). Losses at the gene ends were 4 bases for V and 0 bases for J; bases not matched to a gene: 8. CDR3 bases: TGTGCCAGCAGCTACGACAGGGGGCCTTTCGCGAACACCGGGGAGCTGTTTTTT. Its translation is CASSYDRGPFANTGELFF.

This clonotype was observed many times. Since a much larger clone is just one base distant, this may be a read error. The chain has TRBV20-1 and TRBJ2-7; D remains unclear. The CDR3 totals 11 residues. CDR1 and CDR2 (germline): DFQATT, SNEGSKA (reference sequence). This CDR3 is CSVGSTYEQSF. In nucleotides, the CDR3 is TGCAGTGTTGGAAGTACCTACGAGCAGTCCTTC.

This clonotype has only a few counts. A much larger clone differs by one base, so this may be a read error. The chain links TRBV6-1 to TRBJ2-7, with TRBD1 matching 9 bases. Trimming removed 5 bases from V and 7 bases from J; junction bases left unmatched: 12. Germline V gene lookup returns CDR1 MNHNS and CDR2 SASEGT. The CDR3 sequence is 15 residues long. CDR3 region: CASSQPGQGLLEQYF. The CDR3 DNA reads TGTGCCAGCAGTCAGCCGGGACAGGGCTTATTGGAGCAGTACTTC.

This clonotype was detected ten times or more. The genes are TRBV3-1 and TRBJ1-6; TRBD1 aligns across 7 bases. Germline V gives CDR1 LGHDT, CDR2 YNNKEL (reference sequence). This CDR3 has 16 residues. Losses at the gene ends were 2 bases for V and 7 bases for J; bases not matched to a gene: 8. The CDR3 sequence: CASSQSKTGKNSPLHF. The CDR3 nucleotides read TGTGCCAGCAGCCAATCTAAGACAGGGAAGAATTCACCCCTCCACTTT.

This clonotype was detected ten times or more. V is TRBV19 and J is TRBJ1-4; unclear D gene. The CDR3 sequence is 15 residues long. The germline gives CDR1 LNHDA, CDR2 SQIVND (reference sequence). Trimming removed 4 bases from V and 8 bases from J, with 17 bases in between. The CDR3 sequence: CASSKVDSVGEKLFF. For the CDR3, the DNA is TGTGCCAGTAGTAAGGTCGATTCAGTTGGGGAAAAACTGTTTTTT.

This clonotype was seen at least ten times. This chain links TRBV19 with TRBJ2-2, with 10 bases matching TRBD2. The ends lost 5 bases at V and 6 bases at J; junction bases unmatched: 6. CDR3 length: 15 residues. CDR1 is LNHDA, CDR2 SQIVND, per germline (reference sequence). The CDR3 region has the DNA TGTGCCAGTAGTTCTCGGACTAGCGGTCCCGGGGAGCTGTTTTTT. It codes for CASSSRTSGPGELFF.

In its sample, this clonotype was seen many times. This chain uses TRBV12-3 or TRBV12-4 with TRBJ2-2, with D unclear. The CDR3 runs to 14 residues. V was pared by 1 base and J by 6 bases, with 9 bases between. The CDR3 sequence: CASSLVATPGELFF. The CDR3 DNA follows: TGTGCCAGCAGTTTAGTTGCAACGCCCGGGGAGCTGTTTTTT.

This clonotype was seen repeatedly, ten times or more. This may be a read error, as it is one base from a much larger clone. The chain has TRBV7-2 and TRBJ2-5, with D perhaps TRBD1 (6 bases). CDR3 length: 15 residues. Germline lookup yields CDR1 SGHTA and CDR2 FQGNSA. CDR3 protein: CASSRQTGQQETQHF. In DNA form, the CDR3 reads TGTGCCAGCAGCAGACAAACCGGACAGCAAGAGACCCAGCACTTC.

This clonotype came up many times. This chain uses TRBV5-8 with TRBJ1-2, with no clear D. The CDR3 is made up of 12 amino acids. CDR1 and CDR2 from the germline V gene are SGHTS and YDEGEE. V lost 6 bases and J 6 bases, leaving 12 bases between the germline ends. The CDR3 nucleotides are TGTGCCAGCACCCATGGAGTCAATGGCTACACCTTC. As protein: CASTHGVNGYTF.

This clonotype was observed at least ten times. The chain links TRBV10-3 to TRBJ2-3; no clear D gene. Germline V CDR1 and CDR2: ENHRY, SYGVKD. The CDR3 sequence is 13 residues long. Deletions cut 8 bases from V and 0 bases from J, with 9 bases between. For the CDR3, the DNA is TGTGCCATCTCCACCTCGAGCACAGATACGCAGTATTTT. Translated: CAISTSSTDTQYF.

The chain carries TRBV10-3 and TRBJ1-6, with D unclear. The germline gives CDR1 ENHRY, CDR2 SYGVKD. This CDR3 contains 13 residues. V lost 2 bases, J lost 7 bases, and 6 bases lay in between. Written as DNA, the CDR3 is TGTGCCATCAGTGAGCAGGAGAATTCACCCCTCCACTTT. This sequence encodes CAISEQENSPLHF.

V gene TRBV4-3 combines with J gene TRBJ1-3; D is undetermined. The V gene's germline CDR1 is LGHNA and CDR2 YSLEER. The V end was cut by 4 bases, the J end by 4 bases, with 14 bases between. The CDR3 totals 15 residues. Here the CDR3 reads CASSPRGSTGNTIYF. CDR3 nucleotides: TGCGCCAGCAGCCCCCGCGGGAGTACAGGAAACACCATATATTTT.

The chain carries TRBV7-4 and TRBJ2-3, with 9 nucleotides matching TRBD1. Germline V CDR1 and CDR2: SGHVT, SQSDAQ. CDR3 length: 15 residues. The ends lost 4 bases at V and 5 bases at J; junction bases unmatched: 7. CDR3 sequence (DNA): TGTGCCAGCAGCTCCCGACAGGGGGGTAGAGATACGCAGTATTTT. Translating it yields CASSSRQGGRDTQYF.

This clonotype was observed a few times. This sequence joins TRBV7-6 and TRBJ1-6; 8 nucleotides align to TRBD1. V trimming: 1 base; J trimming: 7 bases; junction bases outside the gene matches: 9. The CDR3 loop spans 17 amino acids. In germline, CDR1 is SGHVS, CDR2 FNYEAQ. CDR3 sequence reads: CASSLGGRTGTNSPLHF. The CDR3 bases are TGTGCCAGCAGCTTAGGGGGTCGGACAGGGACGAATTCACCCCTCCACTTT.

A word on this clonotype: The germline gene is not matched at one end of the junction; a read error may be the cause. This chain's CDR3 is CASRGTGNTDAFF. The CDR3 DNA sequence: TGCGCCAGCAGAGGGACAGGGAACACTGACGCTTTCTTT. This chain links TRBV5-1 with TRBJ1-1, with 9 bases fitting TRBD1. CDR3 size: 13 residues. Germline CDR1 and CDR2: SGHRS and YFSETQ.

Only one count was recorded for this clonotype. The chain combines TRBV29-1 with TRBJ1-2; 9 bases match TRBD1. The germline CDR1 and CDR2 sequences are SQVTM and ANQGSEA. This CDR3 region has 12 residues. Unmatched junction bases numbered 6, after V lost 8 bases and J lost 5 bases. The CDR3: CSSPGTGYGYTF. For the CDR3, the DNA is TGCAGCTCACCGGGGACAGGGTATGGCTACACCTTC.

This clonotype appeared many times. The rearrangement uses TRBV11-2 and TRBJ1-2; 8 nucleotides agree with TRBD1. The CDR3 consists of 19 residues. V lost 1 base, J lost 3 bases, and 16 bases stayed unmatched. Looked up from germline, CDR1 is SGHAT and CDR2 is FQNNGV. CDR3: CASSLGGTSDRGYYYGYTF. DNA of the CDR3: TGTGCCAGCAGCTTAGGGGGGACGTCCGACAGGGGTTATTACTATGGCTACACCTTC.

This clonotype has ten or more counts. The J gene is TRBJ1-6, the V gene TRBV7-9, with D tentatively TRBD1 (5 bases). Looked up from germline, CDR1 is SEHNR and CDR2 is FQNEAQ (reference sequence). The V end was cut by 6 bases, the J end by 7 bases, with 13 bases between. There are 14 residues in the CDR3. CDR3 in amino acids: CASRTDSQNSPLHF. The CDR3 nucleotides read TGTGCCAGCAGAACAGACAGTCAAAATTCACCCCTCCACTTT.

In this sample, this clonotype turned up many times. The CDR3 nucleotides read TGTGCCAGCAGCCCAACAGGGGGCATCCAAGAGACCCAGTACTTC. It specifies CASSPTGGIQETQYF. This chain connects TRBV9 to TRBJ2-5, with 9 nucleotides matching TRBD1. The CDR3 totals 15 residues. Germline V gene data show CDR1 as SGDLS and CDR2 as YYNGEE. J lost 1 base, V lost 4 bases, and 5 bases had no gene match.